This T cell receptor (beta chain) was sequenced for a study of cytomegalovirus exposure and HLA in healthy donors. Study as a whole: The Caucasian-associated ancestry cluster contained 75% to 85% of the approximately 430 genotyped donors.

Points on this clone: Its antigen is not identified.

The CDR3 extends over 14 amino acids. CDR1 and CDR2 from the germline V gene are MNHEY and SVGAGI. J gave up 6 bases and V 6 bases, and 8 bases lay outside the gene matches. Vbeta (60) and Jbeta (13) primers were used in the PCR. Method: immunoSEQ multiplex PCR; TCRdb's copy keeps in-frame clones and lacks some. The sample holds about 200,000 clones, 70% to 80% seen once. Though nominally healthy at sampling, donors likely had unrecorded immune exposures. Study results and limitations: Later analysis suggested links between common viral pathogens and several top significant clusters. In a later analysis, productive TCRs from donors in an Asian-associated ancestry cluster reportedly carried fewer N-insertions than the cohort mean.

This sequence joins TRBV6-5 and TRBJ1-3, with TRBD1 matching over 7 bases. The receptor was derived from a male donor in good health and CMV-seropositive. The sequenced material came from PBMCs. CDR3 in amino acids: CASSYRDSLNTIYF. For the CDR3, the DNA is TGTGCCAGCAGCTACCGGGACAGTCTAAACACCATATATTTT.